The present entry profiles one TCR beta chain with its context. Its specificity is not known. TCRdb redid the calling of the 5' RACE reads with MiXCR, one entry per CDR3 protein. The sample has roughly 48,000 distinct CDR3 sequences, 12% seen once. Noted time point: sample taken at primary tumor resection. From tumor, nontumor lung or frozen PBMC, whole RNA was taken unsorted for sequencing. The data originate from a study of spatial heterogeneity in lung cancer. The study, taken as a whole, reports: Expanded tumor TCRs that were ubiquitous appeared in blood more at resection than follow-up.

Material: PBMCs, obtained at surgery. The clonotype originates from a female donor with early-stage non-small cell lung cancer.

CDR3 amino acids: CASSLMGQGAFMNEQFF. The CDR3 nucleotides read TGTGCCAGCAGCTTAATGGGACAGGGGGCGTTTATGAATGAGCAGTTCTTC. This chain uses TRBV11-1 with TRBJ2-1; 12 nucleotides match TRBD1. Trimming at V came to 2 bases and at J to 7 bases, leaving 9 bases not matched to a gene. Germline V gene sequence: CDR1 SGHAT, CDR2 FQDESV (reference sequence). CDR3 length: 17 residues.